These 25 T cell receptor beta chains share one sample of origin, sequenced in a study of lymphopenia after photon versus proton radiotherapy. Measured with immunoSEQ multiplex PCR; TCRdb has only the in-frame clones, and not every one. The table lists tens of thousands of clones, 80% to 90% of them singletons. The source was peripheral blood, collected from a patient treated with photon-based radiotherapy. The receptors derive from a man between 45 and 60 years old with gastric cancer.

The CDR3 loop is CASSSGQGWSNEKLFF. DNA for the CDR3: TGTGCCAGCAGTTCCGGACAGGGCTGGTCTAATGAAAAACTGTTTTTT. The chain recombines TRBV28 with TRBJ1-4, with 8 bases matching TRBD1. This CDR3 has 16 amino acids. V was clipped by 4 bases and J by 3 bases; unmatched bases: 7. Looked up from germline, CDR1 is MDHEN and CDR2 is SYDVKM.

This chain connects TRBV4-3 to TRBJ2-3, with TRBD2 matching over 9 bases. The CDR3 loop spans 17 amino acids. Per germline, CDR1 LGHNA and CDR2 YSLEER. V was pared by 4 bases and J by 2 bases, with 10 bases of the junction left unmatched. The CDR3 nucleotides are TGCGCCAGCAGCCCCTCCCCACTAGCGGGCCACACAGATACGCAGTATTTT. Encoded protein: CASSPSPLAGHTDTQYF.

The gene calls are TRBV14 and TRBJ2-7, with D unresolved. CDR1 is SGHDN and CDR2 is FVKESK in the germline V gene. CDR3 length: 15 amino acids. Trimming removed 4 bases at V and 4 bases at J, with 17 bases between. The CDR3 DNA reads TGTGCCAGCAGCCCTCCCCATCTTCCGCCGTACGAGCAGTACTTC. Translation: CASSPPHLPPYEQYF.

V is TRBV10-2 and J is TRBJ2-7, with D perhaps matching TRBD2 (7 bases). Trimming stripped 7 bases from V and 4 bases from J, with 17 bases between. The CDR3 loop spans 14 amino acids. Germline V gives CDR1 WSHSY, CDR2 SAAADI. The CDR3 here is CASKGGSSGYEQYF. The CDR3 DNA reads TGCGCCAGCAAGGGGGGGTCCTCCGGGTACGAGCAGTACTTC.

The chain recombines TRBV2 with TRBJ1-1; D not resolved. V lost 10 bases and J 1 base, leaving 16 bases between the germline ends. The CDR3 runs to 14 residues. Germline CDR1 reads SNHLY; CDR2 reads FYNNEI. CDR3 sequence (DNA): TGTGCCACGCCAAGAGGTACAGCGAACACTGAAGCTTTCTTT. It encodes CATPRGTANTEAFF.

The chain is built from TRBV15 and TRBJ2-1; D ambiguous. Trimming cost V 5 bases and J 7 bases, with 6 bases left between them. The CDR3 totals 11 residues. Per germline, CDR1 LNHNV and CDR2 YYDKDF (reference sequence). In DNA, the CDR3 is TGTGCCACCAGCCGAAGGAATGAGCAGTTCTTC. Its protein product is CATSRRNEQFF.

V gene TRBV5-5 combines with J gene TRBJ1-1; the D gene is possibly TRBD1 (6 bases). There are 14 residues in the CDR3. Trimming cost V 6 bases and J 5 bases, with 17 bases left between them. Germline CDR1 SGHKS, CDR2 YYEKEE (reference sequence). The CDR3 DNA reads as TGTGCCAGCACCCTTGGAAGACAGGAAACTGAAGCTTTCTTT. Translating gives CASTLGRQETEAFF. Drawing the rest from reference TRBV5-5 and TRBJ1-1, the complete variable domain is DAGVTQSPTHLIKTRGQQVTLRCSPISGHKSVSWYQQVLGQGPQFIFQYYEKEERGRGNFPDRFSARQFPNYSSELNVNALLLGDSALYLCASTLGRQETEAFFGQGTRLTVV.

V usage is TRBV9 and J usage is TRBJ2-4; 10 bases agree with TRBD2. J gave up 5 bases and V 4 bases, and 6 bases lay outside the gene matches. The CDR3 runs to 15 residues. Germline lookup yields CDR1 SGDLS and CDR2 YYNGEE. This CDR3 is CASSPTSGVENIQYF. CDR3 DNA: TGTGCCAGCAGCCCCACTAGCGGGGTAGAAAACATTCAGTACTTC.

CDR3 sequence: CASSLQGRLGELFF. In DNA form, the CDR3 reads TGCGCCAGCAGTTTACAGGGTCGGCTCGGGGAGCTGTTTTTT. The genes are TRBV10-2 and TRBJ2-2; tentatively, D is TRBD1 (6 bases). CDR1 and CDR2 (germline): WSHSY, SAAADI. This CDR3 is built from 14 residues. Trimming took 5 bases from V and 7 from J, leaving 14 bases between them.

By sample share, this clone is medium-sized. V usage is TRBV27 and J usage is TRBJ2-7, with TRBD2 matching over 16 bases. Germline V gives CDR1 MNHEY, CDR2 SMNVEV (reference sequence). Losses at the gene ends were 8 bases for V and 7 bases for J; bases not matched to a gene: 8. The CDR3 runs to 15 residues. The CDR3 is CASGGLAGGTREQYF. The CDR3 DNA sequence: TGTGCCAGCGGGGGACTAGCGGGAGGGACAAGGGAGCAGTACTTC.

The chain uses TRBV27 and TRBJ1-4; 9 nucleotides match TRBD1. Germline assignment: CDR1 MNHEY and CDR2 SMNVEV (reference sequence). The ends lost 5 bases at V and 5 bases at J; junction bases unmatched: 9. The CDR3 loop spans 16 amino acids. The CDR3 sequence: CASSVGTGMRNEKLFF. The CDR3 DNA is TGTGCCAGCAGTGTAGGGACAGGGATGAGGAATGAAAAACTGTTTTTT.

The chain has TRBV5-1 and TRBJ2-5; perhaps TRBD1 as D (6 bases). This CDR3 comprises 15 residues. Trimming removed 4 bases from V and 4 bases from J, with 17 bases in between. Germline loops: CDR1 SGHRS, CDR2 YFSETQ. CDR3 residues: CASSTRQAGAETQYF. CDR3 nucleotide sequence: TGCGCCAGCAGCACCAGACAGGCTGGGGCAGAGACCCAGTACTTC. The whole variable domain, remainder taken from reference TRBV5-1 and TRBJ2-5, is KAGVTQTPRYLIKTRGQQVTLSCSPISGHRSVSWYQQTPGQGLQFLFEYFSETQRNKGNFPGRFSGRQFSNSRSEMNVSTLELGDSALYLCASSTRQAGAETQYFGPGTRLLVL.

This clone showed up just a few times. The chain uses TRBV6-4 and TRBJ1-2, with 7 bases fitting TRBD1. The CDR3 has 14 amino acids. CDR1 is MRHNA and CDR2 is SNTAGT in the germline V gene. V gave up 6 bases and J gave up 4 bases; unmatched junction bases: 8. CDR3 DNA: TGTGCCAGCAGCCGGGACAGCGAAAGCTATGGCTACACCTTC. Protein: CASSRDSESYGYTF.

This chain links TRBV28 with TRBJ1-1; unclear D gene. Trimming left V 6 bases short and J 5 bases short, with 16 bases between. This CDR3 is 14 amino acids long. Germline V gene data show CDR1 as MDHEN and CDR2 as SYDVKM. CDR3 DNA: TGTGCCAGCAGCTTTCCCGGGAGGGAGACTGAAGCTTTCTTT. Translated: CASSFPGRETEAFF.

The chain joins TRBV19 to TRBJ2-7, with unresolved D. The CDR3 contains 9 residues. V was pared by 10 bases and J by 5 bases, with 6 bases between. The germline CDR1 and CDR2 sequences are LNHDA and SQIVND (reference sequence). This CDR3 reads CAKSDEQYF. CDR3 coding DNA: TGTGCCAAGTCGGACGAGCAGTACTTC.

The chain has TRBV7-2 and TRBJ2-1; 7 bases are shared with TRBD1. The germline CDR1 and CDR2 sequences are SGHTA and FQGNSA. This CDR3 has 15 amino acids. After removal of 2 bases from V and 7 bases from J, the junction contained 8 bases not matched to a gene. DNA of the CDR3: TGTGCCAGCAGCTTATCCGGGACAGTAAATAATGAGCAGTTCTTC. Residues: CASSLSGTVNNEQFF.

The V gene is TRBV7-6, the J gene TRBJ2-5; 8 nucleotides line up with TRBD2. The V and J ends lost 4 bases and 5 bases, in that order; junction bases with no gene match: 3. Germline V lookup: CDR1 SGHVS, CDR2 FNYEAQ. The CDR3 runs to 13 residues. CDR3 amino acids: CASSYRGGETQYF. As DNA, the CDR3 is TGTGCCAGCAGCTACCGGGGGGGGGAGACCCAGTACTTC.

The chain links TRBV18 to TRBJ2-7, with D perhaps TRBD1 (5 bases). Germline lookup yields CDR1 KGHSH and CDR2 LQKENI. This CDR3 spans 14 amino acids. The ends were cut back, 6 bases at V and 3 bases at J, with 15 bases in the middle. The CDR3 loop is CASSGPKGLYEQYF. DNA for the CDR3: TGTGCCAGCTCGGGCCCCAAGGGGCTCTACGAGCAGTACTTC.

The CDR3 protein is CASSMIARTDTQYF. In DNA form, the CDR3 reads TGTGCCAGTAGTATGATAGCCCGCACAGATACGCAGTATTTT. This rearrangement joins TRBV19 to TRBJ2-3; no clear D. The CDR3 consists of 14 residues. V lost 3 bases and J lost 1, with 8 bases in between. Looked up from germline, CDR1 is LNHDA and CDR2 is SQIVND (reference sequence).

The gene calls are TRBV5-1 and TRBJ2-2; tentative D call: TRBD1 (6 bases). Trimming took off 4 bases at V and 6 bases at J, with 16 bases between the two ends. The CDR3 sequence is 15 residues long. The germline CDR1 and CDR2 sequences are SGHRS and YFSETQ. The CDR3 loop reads CASSHSDSPAGELFF. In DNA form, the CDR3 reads TGCGCCAGCAGCCACTCGGACAGCCCAGCCGGGGAGCTGTTTTTT.

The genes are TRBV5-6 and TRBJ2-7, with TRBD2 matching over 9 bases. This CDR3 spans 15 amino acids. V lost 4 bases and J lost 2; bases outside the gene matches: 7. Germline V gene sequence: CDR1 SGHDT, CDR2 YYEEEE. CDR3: CASSLAREGAYEQYF. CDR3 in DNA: TGTGCCAGCAGCCTGGCGCGGGAGGGCGCCTACGAGCAGTACTTC.

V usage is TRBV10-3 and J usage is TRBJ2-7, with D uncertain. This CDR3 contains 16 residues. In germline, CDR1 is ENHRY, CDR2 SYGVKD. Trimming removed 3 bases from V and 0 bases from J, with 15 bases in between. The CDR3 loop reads CAISDLTGKYSYEQYF. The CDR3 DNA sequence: TGTGCCATCAGTGATCTGACGGGTAAATACTCCTACGAGCAGTACTTC.

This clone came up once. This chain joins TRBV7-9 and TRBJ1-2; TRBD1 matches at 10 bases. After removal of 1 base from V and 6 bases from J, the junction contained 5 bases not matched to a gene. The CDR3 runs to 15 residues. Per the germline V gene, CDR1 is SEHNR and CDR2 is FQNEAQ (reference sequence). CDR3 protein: CASSLEGQGRNGYTF. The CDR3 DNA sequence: TGTGCCAGCAGCTTAGAGGGACAGGGGAGGAATGGCTACACCTTC.

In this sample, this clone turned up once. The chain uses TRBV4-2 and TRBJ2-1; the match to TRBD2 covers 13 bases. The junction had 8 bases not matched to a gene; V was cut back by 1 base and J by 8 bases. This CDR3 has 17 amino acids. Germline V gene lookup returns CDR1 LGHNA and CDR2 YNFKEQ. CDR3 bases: TGTGCCAGCAGCCAAGCGGGACTAGCGGGACTAGGGGATGAGCAGTTCTTC. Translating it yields CASSQAGLAGLGDEQFF.

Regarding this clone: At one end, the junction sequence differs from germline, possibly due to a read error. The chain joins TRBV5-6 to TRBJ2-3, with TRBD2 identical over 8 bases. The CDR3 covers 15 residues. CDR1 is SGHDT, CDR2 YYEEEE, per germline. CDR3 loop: CASSLPGGSRDTQYF. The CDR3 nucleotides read TGTGCCAGCAGCTTGCCGGGAGGGAGCAGAGATACGCAGTATTTT.